The entry below gives a single TCR beta chain sequence along with its context. These data come from a study of blood T cell repertoires in COVID-19. The trim removed 3 bases at V and 0 bases at J, leaving 8 bases unmatched. Germline V lookup: CDR1 LNHDA, CDR2 SQIVND (reference sequence). The CDR3 runs to 16 residues. TCRdb's table, derived via immunoSEQ multiplex PCR, lists solely in-frame clones and lacks some. Of roughly 380,000 clones listed, over 75% are singletons. The clonotype comes from a woman in her twenties or thirties who had recovered from COVID-19. The sample comprised PBMCs or T cells enriched from blood (not recorded which). The gene calls are TRBV19 and TRBJ2-7; 7 bases agree with TRBD1. The CDR3 sequence is CASSIYSGQSSYEQYF. CDR3 nucleotide sequence: TGTGCCAGTAGTATTTATTCGGGACAGTCCTCCTACGAGCAGTACTTC.